What follows describes a single TCR beta chain. Its antigen is not identified. The CDR3 totals 13 residues. Germline V gene lookup returns CDR1 LNHDA and CDR2 SQIVND (reference sequence). With 6 bases clipped from V and 3 bases from J, the junction kept 4 bases outside the gene matches. This entry comes from a study of regulatory dendritic cells for organ transplantation. Memory T cells were CD45RO+, naive were CD45RA+, sorted by FACS. Study outcomes and limitations: Mature dendritic cells appeared to drive more memory CD8+ clonal expansion than regulatory ones. Between individuals, the alloreactive memory CD8+ T cell pool differed considerably.

Data came from immunoSEQ multiplex PCR; TCRdb stores just in-frame clones and leaves some out. In the table there are roughly 30,000 clones, under 90% of which are singletons. This sequence originates from a human donor in good health. The genes are TRBV19 and TRBJ1-1, with 7 bases fitting TRBD1. Specimen: naive CD8+ T cells from blood. As to subset: CD45RA+ naive T cells. As DNA, the CDR3 is TGTGCCAGTAGCAAAACAGGGGACACTGAAGCTTTCTTT. Translation: CASSKTGDTEAFF.